This T cell receptor (beta chain) was documented in a study of cytomegalovirus exposure and HLA in healthy donors. The CDR3 consists of 14 residues. Per the germline V gene, CDR1 is SGHTA and CDR2 is FQGNSA. Trimming cost V 2 bases and J 8 bases, with 12 bases left between them. PCR involved 60 Vbeta and 13 Jbeta primers. TCRdb keeps only in-frame clones here, not all; method: immunoSEQ multiplex PCR. Of roughly 84,000 clones listed, 70% to 85% are singletons. This receptor was obtained from a human donor in good health. The V gene is TRBV7-2, the J gene TRBJ1-4, with D perhaps matching TRBD1 (5 bases). Sequencing input: PBMCs. CDR3 nucleotide sequence: TGTGCCAGCAGCTTAATACCAGGGAGGGAAAAACTGTTTTTT. Translating it yields CASSLIPGREKLFF.